The following is a TCR beta chain sequence with its context. Other nucleotide sequences from this sample produce the same CDR3. The data were obtained in a study of blood T cell repertoires in COVID-19. V lost 6 bases and J lost 1, with 3 bases in between. The CDR3 has 10 residues. Germline V gene sequence: CDR1 DFQATT, CDR2 SNEGSKA (reference sequence). Some clones are missing from TCRdb's copy, which holds only in-frame ones; the method was immunoSEQ multiplex PCR. The sample lists some 220,000 clones; just under 85% were seen once. The genes are TRBV20-1 and TRBJ2-5; D gene unclear. The TCR was taken from a man aged 45-65 years with acute or convalescent COVID-19. Sequenced input: peripheral blood. The CDR3 loop is CSALQETQYF. The CDR3 DNA sequence: TGCAGTGCCCTCCAAGAGACCCAGTACTTC.